The 10 T cell receptor beta chains below were found in one sample sequenced in a study of blood T cell repertoires in COVID-19. The assay was immunoSEQ multiplex PCR, and TCRdb's table has in-frame clones only and misses some. The sample consists of roughly 410,000 clones, approximately 91% of them appearing once. Material: peripheral blood. The receptor source for this set is a woman between 40 and 55 years old with COVID-19, enrolled during active disease.

This clone was picked up one time. V is TRBV2 and J is TRBJ2-6; D may be TRBD2 (5 bases). V lost 3 bases and J 0 bases, leaving 9 bases between the germline ends. The CDR3 consists of 16 residues. Germline V gene lookup returns CDR1 SNHLY and CDR2 FYNNEI. As DNA, the CDR3 is TGTGCCAGCAGTGACCCTCGGGGCTCTGGGGCCAACGTCCTGACTTTC. Translation gives CASSDPRGSGANVLTF.

The V gene is TRBV5-8, the J gene TRBJ1-5; unclear D gene. V was shortened by 4 bases and J by 5 bases, with 16 bases between the two germline ends. There are 15 residues in the CDR3. CDR1 and CDR2 (germline): SGHTS, YDEGEE. CDR3 sequence reads: CASSRGTPGYQPQHF. CDR3 DNA: TGTGCCAGCAGCCGGGGAACTCCGGGCTATCAGCCCCAGCATTTT. The full variable domain, with the rest looked up from reference TRBV5-8 and TRBJ1-5, is EAGVTQSPTHLIKTRGQQATLRCSPISGHTSVYWYQQALGLGLQFLLWYDEGEERNRGNFPPRFSGRQFPNYSSELNVNALELEDSALYLCASSRGTPGYQPQHFGDGTRLSIL.

The DNA of the CDR3 is TGCGCCAGCAGCCAAGATCCAGGGAACTATAATCAGCCCCAGCATTTT. It encodes CASSQDPGNYNQPQHF. The chain has TRBV4-1 and TRBJ1-5; maybe TRBD1 (5 bases). From germline, CDR1 is MGHRA and CDR2 YSYEKL. CDR3 length: 16 amino acids. V was pared by 0 bases and J by 4 bases, with 13 bases between.

The chain links TRBV4-1 to TRBJ2-3; 13 positions agree with TRBD2. CDR3 length equals 16 residues. Germline CDR1 reads MGHRA; CDR2 reads YSYEKL. With 5 bases clipped from V and 0 bases from J, the junction kept 2 bases outside the gene matches. The CDR3 nucleotides are TGCGCCAGCAGCAAGGGACTAGCGGGGAGCACAGATACGCAGTATTTT. Amino acid sequence: CASSKGLAGSTDTQYF.

The genes are TRBV5-1 and TRBJ1-1; 9 bases match TRBD1. V dropped 4 bases and J dropped 0; count of bases not matched to a gene: 7. The CDR3 loop spans 16 amino acids. CDR1 is SGHRS, CDR2 YFSETQ, per germline. The CDR3 protein is CASSRTGQGLNTEAFF. CDR3 in DNA: TGCGCCAGCAGCCGAACGGGACAGGGTTTGAACACTGAAGCTTTCTTT. Variable domain in full (rest from reference TRBV5-1 and TRBJ1-1): KAGVTQTPRYLIKTRGQQVTLSCSPISGHRSVSWYQQTPGQGLQFLFEYFSETQRNKGNFPGRFSGRQFSNSRSEMNVSTLELGDSALYLCASSRTGQGLNTEAFFGQGTRLTVV.

This chain joins TRBV4-3 and TRBJ1-2; D remains unclear. The CDR3 is 13 residues long. Germline V gene data show CDR1 as LGHNA and CDR2 as YSLEER. Trimming shortened V by 1 base and J by 2 bases, and 5 bases separated the two germline ends. The CDR3 loop is CASSQAQNYGYTF. The DNA of the CDR3 is TGCGCCAGCAGCCAAGCGCAGAACTATGGCTACACCTTC.

The chain couples TRBV28 to TRBJ2-7, with 7 bases aligning to TRBD2. This CDR3 spans 15 amino acids. Germline V CDR1 and CDR2: MDHEN, SYDVKM. Germline trimming cut 8 bases from V and 4 bases from J; bases unmatched to any gene: 14. CDR3: CASLLGGEGRYEQYF. The CDR3 bases are TGTGCCAGCCTCTTGGGTGGGGAGGGCCGGTACGAGCAGTACTTC.

This clone was observed once. J is TRBJ2-5 and V is TRBV18, with 8 bases fitting TRBD2. The CDR3 has 16 residues. V lost 2 bases to trimming and J lost 1 base; unmatched junction nucleotides: 6. Germline lookup yields CDR1 KGHSH and CDR2 LQKENI. Here the CDR3 DNA reads TGTGCCAGCTCACCAATAGCGGGGCCGCTCCAAGAGACCCAGTACTTC. Amino acid sequence: CASSPIAGPLQETQYF.

This chain joins TRBV6-4 and TRBJ1-4; D is undetermined. The CDR3 has 16 amino acids. The V and J ends lost 8 bases and 0 bases respectively, with 16 bases between them. CDR1 MRHNA and CDR2 SNTAGT come from the germline V gene. The CDR3 bases are TGTGCCAGCCGCCCTTGGGCCGCCGCAACTAATGAAAAACTGTTTTTT. This translates into CASRPWAAATNEKLFF.

V and J are TRBV19 and TRBJ1-5; TRBD1 matches at 9 bases. With 4 bases clipped from V and 0 bases from J, the junction kept 7 bases outside the gene matches. The CDR3 extends over 17 amino acids. Germline CDR1 is LNHDA and CDR2 is SQIVND (reference sequence). CDR3 nucleotides: TGTGCCAGTAGTAGTTGGACAGGGGAATATAGCAATCAGCCCCAGCATTTT. It translates to CASSSWTGEYSNQPQHF.